Each of the 12 T cell receptor beta chains below was sequenced from the same sample in a study of blood T cell repertoires in COVID-19. Profiling relied on immunoSEQ multiplex PCR, and the TCRdb table lists in-frame clones only, not all of them. The sample lists about 64,000 clones, about 88% seen once, with under 4% in the top ten. Source material: peripheral blood. All receptors come from a man in his 70s with acute or convalescent COVID-19.

The CDR3 here is CASSHTRNRGSYEQYF. CDR3 sequence (DNA): TGCGCCAGCAGTCACACCCGGAACCGCGGGTCCTACGAGCAGTACTTC. The rearrangement uses TRBV23-1 and TRBJ2-7, with D tentatively TRBD2 (5 bases). TRBV23-1 is identified as an open reading frame with a role that is uncertain. Between the trimmed V and J ends, which lost 3 bases and 1 base, there was a span of 16 bases. The CDR3 has 16 amino acids.

The V call is TRBV19, the J call TRBJ1-3, with TRBD1 matching over 7 bases. V dropped 9 bases and J dropped 0; count of bases not matched to a gene: 17. The germline gives CDR1 LNHDA, CDR2 SQIVND (reference sequence). This CDR3 has 18 amino acids. The CDR3 is CASQGQNRVKSSGNTIYF. DNA for the CDR3: TGTGCCAGCCAGGGACAGAACCGAGTAAAGAGCTCTGGAAACACCATATATTTT.

The rearrangement uses TRBV19 and TRBJ2-1; TRBD2 matches 13 bases. V was clipped by 8 bases and J by 9 bases; unmatched bases: 7. Germline assignment: CDR1 LNHDA and CDR2 SQIVND (reference sequence). This CDR3 contains 14 residues. This CDR3 reads CASQLAGGLSEQFF. The CDR3 DNA follows: TGTGCCAGTCAACTAGCGGGGGGGCTCAGTGAGCAGTTCTTC.

The sample holds one count of this clone. The chain links TRBV30 to TRBJ1-2, with TRBD1 matching over 12 bases. Germline V gives CDR1 GTSNPN, CDR2 SVGIG (reference sequence). The CDR3 has 18 residues. J was trimmed by 4 bases and V by 1 base; bases with no gene match: 13. CDR3 loop: CAWSGGTGTGGGSYGYTF. DNA for the CDR3: TGTGCCTGGAGTGGGGGGACCGGGACAGGGGGCGGCAGCTATGGCTACACCTTC.

The chain has TRBV7-9 and TRBJ2-5, with 12 bases fitting TRBD2. Germline CDR1 SEHNR, CDR2 FQNEAQ (reference sequence). This CDR3 region has 15 residues. V shed 4 bases, J shed 3 bases, and the junction held 3 bases outside the gene matches. In DNA, the CDR3 is TGTGCCAGCAGCTCCCTAGCGGGGGGGAAAGAGACCCAGTACTTC. Translation: CASSSLAGGKETQYF.

The chain joins TRBV11-1 to TRBJ2-1; 7 bases fit TRBD1. V shed 5 bases and J 4 bases; nucleotides not matched to a gene: 8. Germline assignment: CDR1 SGHAT and CDR2 FQDESV (reference sequence). The CDR3 extends over 15 amino acids. CDR3 DNA sequence: TGTGCCAGCAGCCGTTGGGACAGCACGTACAATGAGCAGTTCTTC. Protein product: CASSRWDSTYNEQFF.

This sequence joins TRBV29-1 and TRBJ1-1; 7 nucleotides agree with TRBD1. This CDR3 has 14 residues. Germline V gene data show CDR1 as SQVTM and CDR2 as ANQGSEA. V lost 7 bases, J lost 1 base, and 9 bases stayed unmatched. The CDR3 bases are TGCAGCGGGACGACAGGGCTCGCGAACACTGAAGCTTTCTTT. Amino acid sequence: CSGTTGLANTEAFF. Supplemented by reference TRBV29-1 and TRBJ1-1, the full variable domain reads SAVISQKPSRDICQRGTSLTIQCQVDSQVTMMFWYRQQPGQSLTLIATANQGSEATYESGFVIDKFPISRPNLTFSTLTVSNMSPEDSSIYLCSGTTGLANTEAFFGQGTRLTVV.

The chain is built from TRBV18 and TRBJ2-4, with a possible D match to TRBD2 (5 bases). Germline V gene data show CDR1 as KGHSH and CDR2 as LQKENI. This CDR3 region has 14 residues. V was cut by 3 bases and J by 0 bases, with 6 bases left in between. Here the CDR3 reads CASSPGLAKNIQYF. The CDR3 nucleotides read TGTGCCAGCTCACCCGGACTAGCCAAAAACATTCAGTACTTC.

The chain has TRBV5-5 and TRBJ2-3; 8 bases are a match to TRBD2. Germline lookup yields CDR1 SGHKS and CDR2 YYEKEE (reference sequence). V gave up 1 base and J gave up 5 bases; unmatched junction bases: 6. The CDR3 consists of 15 residues. Here the CDR3 reads CASSLTGGPVDTQYF. CDR3 in DNA: TGTGCCAGCAGCTTGACGGGGGGGCCTGTAGATACGCAGTATTTT.

The chain has TRBV4-1 and TRBJ1-4; TRBD1 matches 8 bases. The CDR3 loop spans 17 amino acids. With 0 bases clipped from V and 5 bases from J, the junction kept 8 bases outside the gene matches. CDR1 and CDR2 (germline): MGHRA, YSYEKL. CDR3 coding DNA: TGCGCCAGCAGCCAAGAGCAGGGGGCAGCCGGGAATGAAAAACTGTTTTTT. Translating gives CASSQEQGAAGNEKLFF.

The chain combines TRBV13 with TRBJ2-4; 7 bases align to TRBD1. The CDR3 loop spans 18 amino acids. Germline-derived CDR1 and CDR2 are PRHDT and FYEKMQ (reference sequence). V dropped 5 bases and J dropped 0; count of bases not matched to a gene: 13. CDR3 nucleotide sequence: TGTGCCAGCAGCCCAACTAGGGACAGCCCGGTAGCCAAAAACATTCAGTACTTC. It specifies CASSPTRDSPVAKNIQYF. The whole variable domain, remainder taken from reference TRBV13 and TRBJ2-4, is AAGVIQSPRHLIKEKRETATLKCYPIPRHDTVYWYQQGPGQDPQFLISFYEKMQSDKGSIPDRFSAQQFSDYHSELNMSSLELGDSALYFCASSPTRDSPVAKNIQYFGAGTRLSVL.

This clone was counted once. The chain employs TRBV15 and TRBJ2-1; D perhaps matches TRBD1 (5 bases). CDR1 and CDR2 from the germline V gene are LNHNV and YYDKDF (reference sequence). V was trimmed by 1 base and J by 6 bases, leaving 13 bases between them. This CDR3 comprises 15 residues. CDR3 protein: CATSRVTGGLNEQFF. The CDR3 DNA reads as TGTGCCACCAGCAGAGTTACAGGTGGTCTCAATGAGCAGTTCTTC.